This T cell receptor beta chain was obtained from a study of Ad26.COV2.S vaccination and SARS-CoV-2 variants. Findings and limits, study-wide: Estimates derived from TCR breadth and depth analyses may have underestimated total T cell responses.

The repertoire was sequenced with immunoSEQ multiplex PCR; TCRdb's copy has only in-frame clones and lacks some. The sample comprises about 350,000 clones, approximately 84% of which are singletons, and less than 4% rests with the top ten. Specified treatment: approximately 18 received Ad26.COV2.S at low or high dose, single or two shots; about 5 received placebo; per-sample allocation not given. Vaccine and placebo recipients were sampled on day 63 after the first injection. There are 15 residues in the CDR3. The V end was cut by 0 bases, the J end by 3 bases, with 11 bases between. Germline CDR1 reads SGDLS; CDR2 reads YYNGEE. This clone was detected a few times. Its matching antigen is unknown.

Source: peripheral blood, taken in a trial of Ad26.COV2.S vaccine versus placebo. The J gene is TRBJ2-3, the V gene TRBV9; D might be TRBD1 (6 bases). This TCR came from a person between 18 and 65 years old who received the Ad26.COV2.S COVID-19 vaccine or a placebo. In DNA, the CDR3 is TGTGCCAGCAGCGTAGGAGGGGGAGCTACAGATACGCAGTATTTT. It codes for CASSVGGGATDTQYF.